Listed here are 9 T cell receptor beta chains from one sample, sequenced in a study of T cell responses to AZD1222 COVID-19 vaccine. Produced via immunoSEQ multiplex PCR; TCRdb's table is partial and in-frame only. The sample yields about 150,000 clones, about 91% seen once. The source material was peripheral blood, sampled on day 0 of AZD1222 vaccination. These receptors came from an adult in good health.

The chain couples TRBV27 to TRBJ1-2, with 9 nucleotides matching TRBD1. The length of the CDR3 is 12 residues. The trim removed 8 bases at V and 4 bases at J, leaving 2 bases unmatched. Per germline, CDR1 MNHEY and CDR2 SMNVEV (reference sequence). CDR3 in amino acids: CASSGQGYGYTF. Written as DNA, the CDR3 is TGTGCCAGCTCGGGACAGGGCTATGGCTACACCTTC.

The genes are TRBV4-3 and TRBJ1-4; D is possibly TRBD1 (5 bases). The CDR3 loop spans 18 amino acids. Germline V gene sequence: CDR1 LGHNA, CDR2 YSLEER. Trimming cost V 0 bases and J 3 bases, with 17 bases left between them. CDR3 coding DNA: TGCGCCAGCAGCCAAGATGGGACTTCAGGGAGGGCTAATGAAAAACTGTTTTTT. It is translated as CASSQDGTSGRANEKLFF.

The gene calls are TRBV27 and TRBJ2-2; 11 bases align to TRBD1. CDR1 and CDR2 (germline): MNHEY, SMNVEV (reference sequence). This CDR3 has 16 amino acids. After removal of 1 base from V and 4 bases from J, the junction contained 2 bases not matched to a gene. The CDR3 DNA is TGTGCCAGCAGTTTATTTGGGACAGGGGGCACCGGGGAGCTGTTTTTT. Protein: CASSLFGTGGTGELFF.

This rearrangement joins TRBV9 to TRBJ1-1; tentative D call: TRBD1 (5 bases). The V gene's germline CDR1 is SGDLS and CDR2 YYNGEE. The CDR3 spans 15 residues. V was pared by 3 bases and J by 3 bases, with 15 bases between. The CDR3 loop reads CASSAWGGWYTEAFF. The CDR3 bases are TGTGCCAGCAGCGCGTGGGGGGGTTGGTACACTGAAGCTTTCTTT.

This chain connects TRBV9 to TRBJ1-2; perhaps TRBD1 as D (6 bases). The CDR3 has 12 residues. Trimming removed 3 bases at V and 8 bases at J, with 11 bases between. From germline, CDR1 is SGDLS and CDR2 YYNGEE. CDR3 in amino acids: CASSGTGSGYTF. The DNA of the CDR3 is TGTGCCAGCAGCGGAACAGGGTCCGGCTACACCTTC.

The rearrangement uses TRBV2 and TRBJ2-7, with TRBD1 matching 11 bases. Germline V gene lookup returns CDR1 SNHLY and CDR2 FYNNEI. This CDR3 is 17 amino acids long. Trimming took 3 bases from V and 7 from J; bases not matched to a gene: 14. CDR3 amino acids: CASSDPSLDRGLGEQYF. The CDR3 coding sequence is TGTGCCAGCAGTGATCCGTCCCTGGACAGGGGGCTGGGGGAGCAGTACTTC. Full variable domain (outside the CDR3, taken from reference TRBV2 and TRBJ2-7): EPEVTQTPSHQVTQMGQEVILRCVPISNHLYFYWYRQILGQKVEFLVSFYNNEISEKSEIFDDQFSVERPDGSNFTLKIRSTKLEDSAMYFCASSDPSLDRGLGEQYFGPGTRLTVT.

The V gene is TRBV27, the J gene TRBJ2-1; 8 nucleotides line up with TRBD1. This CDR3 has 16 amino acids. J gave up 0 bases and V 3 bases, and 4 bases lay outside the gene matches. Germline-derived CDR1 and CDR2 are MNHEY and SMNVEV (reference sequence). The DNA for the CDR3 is TGTGCCAGCAGTTTGTCCACAGGGGGCTCCTACAATGAGCAGTTCTTC. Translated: CASSLSTGGSYNEQFF.

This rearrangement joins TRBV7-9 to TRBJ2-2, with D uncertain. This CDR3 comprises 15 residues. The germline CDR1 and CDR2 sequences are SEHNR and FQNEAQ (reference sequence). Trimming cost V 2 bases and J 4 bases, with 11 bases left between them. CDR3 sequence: CASSLKAPSTGELFF. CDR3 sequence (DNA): TGTGCCAGCAGCTTAAAGGCTCCGAGCACCGGGGAGCTGTTTTTT.

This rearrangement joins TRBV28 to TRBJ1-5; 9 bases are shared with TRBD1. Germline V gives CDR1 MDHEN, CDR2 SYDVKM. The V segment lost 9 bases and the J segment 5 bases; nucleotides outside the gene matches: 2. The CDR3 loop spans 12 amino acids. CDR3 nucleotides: TGTGCCAGTCGACAGGGGGATCAGCCCCAGCATTTT. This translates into CASRQGDQPQHF. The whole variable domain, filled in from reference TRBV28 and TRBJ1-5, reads DVKVTQSSRYLVKRTGEKVFLECVQDMDHENMFWYRQDPGLGLRLIYFSYDVKMKEKGDIPEGYSVSREKKERFSLILESASTNQTSMYLCASRQGDQPQHFGDGTRLSIL.